This TCR beta chain was retrieved from a study of T cell responses to AZD1222 COVID-19 vaccine (dated by TCRdb to about 2021). Looking at the study overall: AZD1222 recipients with second doses at about 4 weeks or about 12 weeks were pooled, because spike-specific TCR depth and breadth did not differ between schedules. A total of 230 or so trial participants underwent TCR sequencing, of whom 207 received two doses of AZD1222 and 26 received two doses of the MenACWY control vaccine. Trial participants were enrolled into age subgroups of 18-55, 56-69 and 70-plus years, which contained 148, 28 and 57 TCR-sequenced participants, respectively.

The CDR3 regions of human TCRbeta chains were analyzed by immunosequencing. Per the original workflow: Repertoire TCRs were matched against a reference library of SARS-CoV-2-specific TCRs generated with the MIRA antigen-specificity platform. Breadth meant the fraction of unique TCRs that were SARS-CoV-2-associated, whereas depth meant the fraction of total T cells that were SARS-CoV-2-associated. Each spike-specific TCR was assigned to its reactive spike region and to a CD4 or CD8 class using the MIRA data. Log10-transformed breadth and depth values were compared by one-way ANOVA with Sidak's multiple comparisons tests. The immuneACCESS repertoire file appears here via TCRdb, limited to in-frame rearrangements. These files lack a portion of the clones; in checked studies, under half of the deficit traces to unresolved V genes, and the cause of the others is not known. D and trimming were read from the DNA, whereas the V and J calls and clone size are those reported in that table. The sample table holds 75,000 to 85,000 clones, of which 90% were seen once. Approximately 4.5% of the sample comes from the top ten.

The germline V gene provides CDR1 SGHNT and CDR2 YENEEA. From cysteine to phenylalanine, the CDR3 is 15 amino acids long. CDR3 DNA is the only sequence kept; it has 45 bases, read in frame from the first base. Ends trimmed: V by 1 base, J by 4 bases; bases unmatched to a gene: 4. Regarding this clone: There is no known antigen for this receptor. Base-call qualities are not available, and no considerably larger clone is one nucleotide away.

On the study overall, not on this receptor specifically: No day 14 peak-response samples were available, so repertoires were characterized only after the peak T cell response. In the small 56-69-year group, the increase in depth fell short of significance, most likely because of low power. Reportedly, almost half of the unique spike-specific TCRs recognized epitopes lying outside the regions that are mutated in the B.1.351 and B.1.1.7 variants. The whole spike protein was spanned by vaccine-associated CD4 TCRs, and dominant responses were seen in regions 160-218 and 743-854. Participants were mostly white British, with more females than males. The authors suggested clonal diversity may have been underestimated. A significant rise in spike-specific TCR breadth and depth was observed after two AZD1222 doses relative to day 0 and relative to MenACWY recipients. Conclusions about previously exposed vaccinees are limited because only six or seven AZD1222 recipients were SARS-CoV-2 seropositive at baseline.

Reading the label with the study, this specimen's time point is: baseline before first vaccination. Vaccinee samples came from UK trials COV001 and COV002, including a single-blind randomized controlled phase 2/3 trial of AZD1222 (ChAdOx1 nCoV-19) in healthy adults. Trial participant PBMC samples were collected at day 0 and day 28 after the second dose for TCRbeta chain sequencing. The source material was peripheral blood, sampled on day 0 of AZD1222 vaccination. This sequence uses TRBV11-3 and TRBJ1-1, and 9 junction bases match TRBD1. This sequence originates from an adult in good health. The base sequence is TGTGCCAGCAGCTTAGGGACAGGGGAGGGCACTGAAGCTTTCTTT. This codes for CASSLGTGEGTEAFF.